A selection of T cell receptor beta chains follows, all from one sample in a study of patients and donors after allogeneic stem cell transplantation. TCRdb fed the RT-PCR reads into MiXCR, producing one record per CDR3 protein. The sample records roughly 940,000 distinct CDR3 sequences, more than 15% being singletons. The sequencing sample was made of blood, either unsorted or a sorted T cell fraction (not recorded which). These receptors came from a human donor who was either an allogeneic HSCT recipient or a stem cell or donor lymphocyte infusion donor (not recorded which). It is not recorded whose cells these are; they may come from a transplant donor. CDR3s include the opening cysteine and the closing phenylalanine or tryptophan. The D gene is left open where the match is weak. The size of a clone is reported for some rows only, either as once, few or many, or as a class for expanded clones.

V	size	J	D	length	DNA	CDR3
TRBV7-9	NA	TRBJ1-2	TRBD1	16	TGTGCCAGCAGCTTAGCGCGAACAGGGGGCGACTATGGCTACACCTTC	CASSLARTGGDYGYTF
TRBV11-2	NA	TRBJ2-1	NA	15	TGTGCCAGCAGCTCCACCGGGAGAGGGGACAATGAGCAGTTCTTC	CASSSTGRGDNEQFF
TRBV15	once	TRBJ2-7	NA	15	TGTGCCACCAGCAGACAGCGCCGAGGGACCTACGAGCAGTACTTC	CATSRQRRGTYEQYF
TRBV18	few	TRBJ1-5	TRBD1	17	TGTGCCAGCTCGGAACGTGGACAGGGGGGCAGCAATCAGCCCCAGCATTTT	CASSERGQGGSNQPQHF
TRBV11-2	NA	TRBJ2-5	TRBD2	19	TGTGCCAGCAGCCCCTCGATTGTAGCGGGGGGGTCAGCTCAAGAGACCCAGTACTTC	CASSPSIVAGGSAQETQYF
TRBV7-9	NA	TRBJ1-4	NA	14	TGTGCCAGCAGCTTAAACAGGGCAAATGAAAAACTGTTTTTT	CASSLNRANEKLFF
TRBV5-1	NA	TRBJ1-2	NA	13	TGCGCCAGCAGCTTGGAACAGATCTATGGCTACACCTTC	CASSLEQIYGYTF
TRBV9	few	TRBJ2-4	TRBD1	15	TGTGCCAGCAGCGTTGGGGACAGGGTGAAAAACATTCAGTACTTC	CASSVGDRVKNIQYF
TRBV30	NA	TRBJ1-1	NA	12	TGTGCCTGGAGTCCCGGGCGGACTGAAGCTTTCTTT	CAWSPGRTEAFF
TRBV7-3	few	TRBJ2-2	TRBD2	19	TGTGCCAGCAGCCACCCACTCGGACTAGCGGGCCAATACACCGGGGAGCTGTTTTTT	CASSHPLGLAGQYTGELFF
TRBV12-3/TRBV12-4	many	TRBJ2-5	NA	13	TGTGCCAGCAGTTTGGGGCTCGAAGAGACCCAGTACTTC	CASSLGLEETQYF
TRBV4-2	NA	TRBJ2-1	NA	18	TGTGCCAGCAGCCAAAAAAAGGGCCCGGCAGGGTACTACAATGAGCAGTTCTTC	CASSQKKGPAGYYNEQFF
TRBV6-1	NA	TRBJ2-7	TRBD1	14	TGTGCCAGCAGTGCAAGACAGGGGGCAAACGAGCAGTACTTC	CASSARQGANEQYF
TRBV9	NA	TRBJ1-1	TRBD1	14	TGTGCCAGCAGCGAAGACAGGGGAGACACTGAAGCTTTCTTT	CASSEDRGDTEAFF
TRBV12-5	few	TRBJ1-1	NA	13	TGTGCTAGTGGTTTGGACAGCCACACTGAAGCTTTCTTT	CASGLDSHTEAFF